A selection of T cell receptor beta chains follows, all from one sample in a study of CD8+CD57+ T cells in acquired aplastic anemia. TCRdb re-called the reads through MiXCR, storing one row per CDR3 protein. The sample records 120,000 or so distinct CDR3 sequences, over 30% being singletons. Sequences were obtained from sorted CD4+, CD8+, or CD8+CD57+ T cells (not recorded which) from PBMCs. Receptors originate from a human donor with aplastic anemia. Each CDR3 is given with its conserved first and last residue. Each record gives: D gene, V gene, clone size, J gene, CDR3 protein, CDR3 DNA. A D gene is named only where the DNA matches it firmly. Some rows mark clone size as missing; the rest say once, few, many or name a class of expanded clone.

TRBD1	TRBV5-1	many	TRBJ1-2	CASSPGTEFYGYTF	TGCGCCAGCAGCCCCGGGACAGAATTCTATGGCTACACCTTC
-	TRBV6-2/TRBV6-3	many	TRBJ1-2	CASSYSRTDYGYTF	TGTGCCAGCAGTTACTCTAGGACAGACTATGGCTACACCTTC
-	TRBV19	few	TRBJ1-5	CASSISWGYNQPQHF	TGTGCCAGTAGTATTTCTTGGGGGTACAATCAGCCCCAGCATTTT
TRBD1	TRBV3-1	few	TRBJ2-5	CASSRRGGQETQYF	TGTGCCAGCAGCCGGAGAGGGGGCCAGGAGACCCAGTACTTC
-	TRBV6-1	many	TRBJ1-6	CASTPGNNSPLHF	TGTGCCAGCACCCCGGGTAATAATTCACCCCTCCACTTT
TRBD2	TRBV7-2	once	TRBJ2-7	CASSLARSGGEYEQYF	TGTGCCAGCAGCTTAGCGCGTAGCGGGGGGGAGTACGAGCAGTACTTC
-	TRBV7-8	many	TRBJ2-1	CASSLAAAPLCF	TGTGCCAGCAGCTTAGCGGCGGCCCCCTTGTGCTTC
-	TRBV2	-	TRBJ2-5	CASSILQETQYF	TGTGCCAGCAGCATACTCCAAGAGACCCAGTACTTC
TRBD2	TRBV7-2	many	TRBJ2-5	CASSFRAGTSGGDQETQYF	TGTGCCAGCAGCTTCAGGGCCGGGACTAGCGGGGGGGACCAAGAGACCCAGTACTTC
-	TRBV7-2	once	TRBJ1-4	CASSSGRHNEKLFF	TGTGCCAGCAGCTCTGGGAGGCATAATGAAAAACTGTTTTTT
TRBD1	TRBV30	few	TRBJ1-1	CAWSRGQGAGEAFF	TGTGCCTGGAGTAGGGGACAGGGGGCTGGTGAAGCTTTCTTT
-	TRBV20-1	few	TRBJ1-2	CSSKGGGRIHGYTF	TGCAGTTCAAAAGGGGGGGGGCGGATTCATGGCTACACCTTC
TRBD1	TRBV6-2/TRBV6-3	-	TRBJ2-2	CASSFSTGSLTPTGELFF	TGTGCCAGCAGTTTCTCGACAGGGTCCCTAACCCCTACCGGGGAGCTGTTTTTT
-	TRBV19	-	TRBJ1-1	CASSMNRVGTEAFF	TGTGCCAGTAGTATGAACAGGGTTGGCACTGAAGCTTTCTTT
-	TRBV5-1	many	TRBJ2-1	CASSSNGARGYNEQFF	TGCGCCAGCAGCTCCAACGGGGCACGGGGCTACAATGAGCAGTTCTTC
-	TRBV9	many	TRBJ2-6	CASSVSGGLSGANVLTF	TGTGCCAGCAGCGTGTCAGGGGGGCTCTCTGGGGCCAACGTCCTGACTTTC
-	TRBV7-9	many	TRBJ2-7	CASSFEGPYEQYF	TGTGCCAGCAGCTTTGAAGGCCCCTACGAGCAGTACTTC
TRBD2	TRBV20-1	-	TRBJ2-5	CSAGLAGSETQYF	TGCAGTGCCGGACTAGCGGGGTCGGAGACCCAGTACTTC
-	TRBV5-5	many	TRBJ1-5	CASSLLREGNQPQHF	TGTGCCAGCAGCCTCCTTAGGGAGGGCAATCAGCCCCAGCATTTT
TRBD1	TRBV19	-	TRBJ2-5	CASSPGQGIETQYF	TGTGCCAGTAGTCCCGGACAGGGGATCGAAACCCAGTACTTC
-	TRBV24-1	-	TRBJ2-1	CATSEAGPTSYNEQFF	TGTGCCACCAGTGAGGCAGGACCTACGTCCTACAATGAGCAGTTCTTC
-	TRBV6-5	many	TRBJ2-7	CASSYSGRAYEQYF	TGTGCCAGCAGTTACTCCGGCAGGGCCTACGAGCAGTACTTC
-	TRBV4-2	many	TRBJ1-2	CASSQADGNYGYTF	TGTGCCAGCAGCCAAGCGGACGGGAACTATGGCTACACCTTC
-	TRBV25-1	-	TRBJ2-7	CASGSDNTPYEQYF	TGTGCCAGCGGTTCAGACAATACTCCATACGAGCAGTACTTC
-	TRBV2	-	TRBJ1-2	CASRVGAPGNTF	TGTGCCAGCCGAGTCGGGGCCCCTGGAAACACCTTC
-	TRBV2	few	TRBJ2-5	CASTWEQVGQTQYF	TGTGCCAGCACCTGGGAACAGGTCGGGCAGACCCAGTACTTC
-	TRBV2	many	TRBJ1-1	CASRTPTRGTEAFF	TGTGCCAGCAGAACCCCCACACGGGGCACTGAAGCTTTCTTT
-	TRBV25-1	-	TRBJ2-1	CASSGDRFKFF	TGTGCCAGCAGTGGAGACAGGTTTAAGTTCTTC
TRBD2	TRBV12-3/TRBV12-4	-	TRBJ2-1	CASSMGGSYNEQFF	TGTGCCAGCAGTATGGGGGGGTCCTACAATGAGCAGTTCTTC
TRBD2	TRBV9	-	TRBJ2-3	CASSVAGGEPDTQYF	TGTGCCAGCAGCGTAGCGGGGGGGGAGCCTGATACGCAGTATTTT
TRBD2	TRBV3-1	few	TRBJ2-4	CASSQGMRGGPKNIQYF	TGTGCCAGCAGCCAAGGCATGCGGGGGGGCCCCAAAAACATTCAGTACTTC
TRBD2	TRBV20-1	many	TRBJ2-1	CSASRTSGGPHYANEQFF	TGCAGTGCTTCCCGGACTAGCGGGGGGCCGCACTATGCCAATGAGCAGTTCTTC
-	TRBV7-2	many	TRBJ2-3	CASSLDWKDTQYF	TGTGCCAGCAGCTTAGATTGGAAAGATACGCAGTATTTT
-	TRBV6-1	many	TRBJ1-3	CASSEFDSGNTIYF	TGTGCCAGCAGTGAATTTGACAGTGGAAACACCATATATTTT
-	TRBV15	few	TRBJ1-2	CATSPTGNGYTF	TGTGCCACCAGCCCCACAGGGAATGGCTACACCTTC
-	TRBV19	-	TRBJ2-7	CASSTVKRATYEQYF	TGTGCCAGTAGTACAGTAAAGCGGGCAACCTACGAGCAGTACTTC
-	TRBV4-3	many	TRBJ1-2	CASSQDFAGFNYGYTF	TGCGCCAGCAGCCAAGATTTCGCAGGATTCAACTATGGCTACACCTTC
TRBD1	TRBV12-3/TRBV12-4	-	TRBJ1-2	CAGLQGVDYGYTF	TGTGCCGGGCTACAGGGGGTAGACTATGGCTACACCTTC
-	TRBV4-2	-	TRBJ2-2	CASSQALRLGNGELFF	TGTGCCAGCAGCCAAGCTCTGAGACTAGGCAACGGGGAGCTGTTTTTT
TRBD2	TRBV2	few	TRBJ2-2	CASSGSGENTGELFF	TGTGCCAGCAGTGGGAGCGGGGAAAACACCGGGGAGCTGTTTTTT
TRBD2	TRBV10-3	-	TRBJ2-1	CAITGLGGTYNEQFF	TGTGCCATCACGGGACTGGGGGGGACCTACAATGAGCAGTTCTTC
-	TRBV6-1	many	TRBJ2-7	CASSPAIRRNYEQYF	TGTGCCAGCAGTCCCGCCATTCGAAGGAATTACGAGCAGTACTTC
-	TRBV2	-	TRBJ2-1	CATYYNEQFF	TGTGCCACCTACTACAATGAGCAGTTCTTC
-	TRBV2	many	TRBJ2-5	CATRVRQDQETQYF	TGTGCCACCAGGGTAAGACAGGACCAAGAGACCCAGTACTTC
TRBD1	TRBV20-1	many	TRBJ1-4	CSAPSGGNEKLFF	TGCAGTGCACCATCAGGGGGGAATGAAAAACTGTTTTTT
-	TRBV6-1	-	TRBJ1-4	CASSPLPAGGKLFF	TGTGCCAGCAGCCCTCTCCCCGCTGGGGGAAAACTGTTTTTT
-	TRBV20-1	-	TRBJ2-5	CSANSGGREETQYF	TGCAGTGCAAATTCGGGGGGCCGCGAGGAGACCCAGTACTTC
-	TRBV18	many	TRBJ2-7	CASSPQAAYEQYF	TGTGCCAGCTCACCACAGGCGGCCTACGAGCAGTACTTC
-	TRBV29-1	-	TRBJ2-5	CGTRDQETQYF	TGCGGCACCCGTGACCAAGAGACCCAGTACTTC
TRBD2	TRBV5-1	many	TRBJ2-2	CASSLESGVNTGELFF	TGCGCCAGCAGCTTGGAAAGCGGGGTGAACACCGGGGAGCTGTTTTTT
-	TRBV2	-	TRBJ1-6	CASSDIGGGYSPLHF	TGTGCCAGCAGTGATATCGGGGGTGGTTATTCACCCCTCCACTTT
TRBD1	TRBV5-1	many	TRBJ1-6	CASSLKWAGGGSPLHF	TGCGCCAGCAGCTTGAAATGGGCAGGGGGCGGTTCACCCCTCCACTTT
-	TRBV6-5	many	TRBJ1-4	CASSYVQGGEKLFF	TGTGCCAGCAGTTACGTGCAGGGTGGAGAAAAACTGTTTTTT
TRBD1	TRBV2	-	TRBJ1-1	CASRKTGGDTEAFF	TGTGCCAGCAGAAAGACAGGGGGTGATACTGAAGCTTTCTTT
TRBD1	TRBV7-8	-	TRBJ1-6	CASSASGTEIRTLHF	TGTGCCAGCAGCGCCTCCGGGACAGAGATACGTACCCTCCACTTT
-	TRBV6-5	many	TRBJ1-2	CASSLTTNYGYTF	TGTGCCAGCAGTTTGACAACTAACTATGGCTACACCTTC
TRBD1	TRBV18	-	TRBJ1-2	CASSPGGQATYGYTF	TGTGCCAGCTCACCGGGGGGACAGGCTACCTATGGCTACACCTTC
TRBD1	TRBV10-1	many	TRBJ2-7	CASSRGAGGSYEQYF	TGCGCCAGCAGCAGGGGAGCAGGGGGCTCTTACGAGCAGTACTTC